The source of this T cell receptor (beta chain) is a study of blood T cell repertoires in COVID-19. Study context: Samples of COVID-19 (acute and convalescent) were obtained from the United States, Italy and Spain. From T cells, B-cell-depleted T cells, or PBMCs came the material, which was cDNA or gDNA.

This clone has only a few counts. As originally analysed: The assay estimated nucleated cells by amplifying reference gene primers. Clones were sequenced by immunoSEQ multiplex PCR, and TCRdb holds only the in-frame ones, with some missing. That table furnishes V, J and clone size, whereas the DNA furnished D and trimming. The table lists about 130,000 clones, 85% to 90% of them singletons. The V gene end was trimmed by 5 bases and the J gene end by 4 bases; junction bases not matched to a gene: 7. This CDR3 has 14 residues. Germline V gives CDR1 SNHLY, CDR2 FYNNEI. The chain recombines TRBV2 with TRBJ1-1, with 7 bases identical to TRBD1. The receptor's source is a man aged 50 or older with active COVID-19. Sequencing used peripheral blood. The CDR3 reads CASSTFRQGTEAFF. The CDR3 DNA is TGTGCCAGCAGTACTTTCCGACAGGGCACTGAAGCTTTCTTT.